The entry below gives a single T cell receptor beta chain sequence along with its context. This entry is derived from a study of blood T cell repertoires in COVID-19. Study as a whole: In each case, the material was cDNA or gDNA derived from T cells, B-cell-depleted T cells, or PBMCs.

Per the original data handling: Nucleated cell number was recorded as an estimate derived from reference gene primer amplification. TCRdb keeps only in-frame clones here, not all; method: immunoSEQ multiplex PCR. From that table come the V and J calls and clone size; the DNA was used to work out D and trimming. Of around 150,000 clones listed, around 80% are singletons. Trimming cost V 3 bases and J 2 bases, with 8 bases left between them. CDR3 length: 12 residues. The germline V gene encodes CDR1 SQVTM and CDR2 ANQGSEA. The receptor was derived from a man aged 55-75 years with acute or convalescent COVID-19. The sample taken for sequencing was peripheral blood. The chain joins TRBV29-1 to TRBJ2-7; D unresolved. The CDR3 coding sequence is TGCAGCGTTGAGTACTCACCCTACGAGCAGTACTTC. It translates to CSVEYSPYEQYF.